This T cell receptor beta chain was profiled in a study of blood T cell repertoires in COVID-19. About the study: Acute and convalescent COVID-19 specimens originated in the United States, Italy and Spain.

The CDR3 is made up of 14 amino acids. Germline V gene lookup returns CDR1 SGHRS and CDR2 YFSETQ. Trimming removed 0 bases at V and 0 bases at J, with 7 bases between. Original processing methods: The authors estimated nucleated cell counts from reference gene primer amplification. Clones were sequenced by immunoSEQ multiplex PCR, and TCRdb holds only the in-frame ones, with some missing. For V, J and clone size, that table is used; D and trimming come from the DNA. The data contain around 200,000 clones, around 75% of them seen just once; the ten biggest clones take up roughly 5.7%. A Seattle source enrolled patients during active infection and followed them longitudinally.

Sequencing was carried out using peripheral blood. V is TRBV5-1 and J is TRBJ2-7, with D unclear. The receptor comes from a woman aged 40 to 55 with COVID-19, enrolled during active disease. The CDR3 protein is CASSLAVPSYEQYF. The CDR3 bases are TGCGCCAGCAGCTTGGCCGTCCCCTCCTACGAGCAGTACTTC.